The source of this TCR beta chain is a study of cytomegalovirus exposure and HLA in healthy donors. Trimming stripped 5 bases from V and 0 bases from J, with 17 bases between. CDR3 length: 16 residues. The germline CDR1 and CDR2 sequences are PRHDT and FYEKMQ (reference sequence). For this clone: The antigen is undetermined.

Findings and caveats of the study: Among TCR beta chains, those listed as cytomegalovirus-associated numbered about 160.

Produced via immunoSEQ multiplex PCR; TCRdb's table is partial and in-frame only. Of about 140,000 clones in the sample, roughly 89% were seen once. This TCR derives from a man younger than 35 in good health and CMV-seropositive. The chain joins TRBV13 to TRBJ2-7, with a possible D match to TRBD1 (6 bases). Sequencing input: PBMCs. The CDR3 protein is CASSPGGRGTSYEQYF. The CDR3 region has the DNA TGTGCCAGCAGCCCCGGAGGCAGGGGAACCTCCTACGAGCAGTACTTC.